This TCR beta chain was sequenced in a study of blood T cells in healthy people across ages (dated by TCRdb to the mid-2010s). Background on the whole study: Template switching captured roughly one uniquely barcoded TCR beta cDNA molecule per two T cells in model experiments. The study measured age-related changes in TCR beta repertoire diversity using deep sequencing normalized with unique cDNA molecular identifiers. Donors were grouped into four age groups: young (average approximately 16 years), middle-aged (39), aged (roughly 67) and long-lived (about 82). Donors of different ages were randomly distributed across sequencing lanes to avoid experimental bias. Using the same blood draw, the study looked at two additional independent replicas of 1 million unique cDNA reads for two donors, one aged 18 to 30 and the other aged 80 or older. The research as a whole found: Because donor CMV infection status was unknown, age-related changes in expanded clonotypes were potentially confounded. Because profiling used bulk unsorted PBMCs, naive and antigen-experienced compartments could not be compared conclusively. The long-lived group showed more naive CD4+ T cells, fewer expanded clones and increased TCR diversity than the aged group, suggesting age selection. Total diversity estimates from one million sequenced T cells were considered lower bounds and underestimates. As age increased, observed TCR beta diversity per million T cells dropped in a roughly linear way, and a significant reduction was already evident by age 40. There was a strong correlation between observed TCR beta diversity and the percentage of naive T cells measured by flow cytometry.

The CDR3, cysteine through phenylalanine, is 13 amino acids long. The sequence is cut down to CDR3 DNA, 39 bases in frame from base 1. CDR1 and CDR2 were assigned from the germline V gene (reference sequence) as LNHNV and YYDKDF. At the junction V is shortened by 6 bases and J by 0 bases, with 8 bases in between. Library prep was done by 5' RACE. The sequencing machine was an Illumina HiSeq 2500. A second PCR of 7 to 11 cycles was run with a J-beta primer mix and a sample-barcoded 5' primer. A template-switch 5' adaptor carrying 12 random nucleotides introduced a unique molecular identifier onto each TCR beta cDNA molecule. Each sample yielded at least 2.5 million CDR3-containing paired-end reads. All of the RNA was converted into first-strand cDNA using the Mint cDNA synthesis kit, with a TRBC-specific oligonucleotide serving as the primer. After uracil-DNA glycosylase treatment, a first 18-cycle PCR used universal primers M1SS and BC2_uni_R on all cDNA. The original pipeline was this. For normalization, 1 million high-quality reads were randomly selected from each sample, with every read carrying a distinct molecular identifier. Reads with shared molecular identifiers were discarded instead of being binned into consensus sequences. CDR3 identification, clonotype clustering and error correction used MiTCR with a Q25 quality threshold and the strictest error-elimination algorithm. Lower-bound total TCR beta diversity was estimated with a nonparametric unseen species model using Euler transformation. TCRdb applied fastp at Q25 and MiXCR to the public reads, then kept only in-frame beta chains. Each entry is one CDR3 protein sequence, shown with its most common DNA and genes. The V and J calls and clone size are TCRdb's, not the authors'. Here the sample has 1.4 million or so distinct CDR3 sequences; roughly two fifths occur a single time. The ten largest clones capture about 4% of the sample.

Donors were under 40 systemically healthy Caucasian individuals from Russia aged roughly 6 to 100 years. Each donor gave around 9.9 milliliters of peripheral blood, collected into EDTA-treated Vacutainer tubes. Ficoll-Paque density-gradient centrifugation was used to isolate PBMCs, with at least 7 million per sample. Trizol reagent was used to extract total RNA from PBMCs, with at least 5 micrograms per sample. For every donor, an aliquot of PBMCs went through flow cytometry to measure the percentages of naive CD45RAhigh/CD27high T cells. As concerns this clonotype: Its antigen has not been determined. The input lacks base qualities; no much larger clone sits a single base away.

The origin of this receptor is a woman aged 18-29 years in good health. The sample comprised blood. The chain is encoded by TRBV15 joined to TRBJ1-1; the D gene is not confidently resolved. The CDR3 here reads CATSARVNTEAFF. The DNA sequence is as follows: TGTGCCACCAGTGCCAGAGTGAACACTGAAGCTTTCTTT.